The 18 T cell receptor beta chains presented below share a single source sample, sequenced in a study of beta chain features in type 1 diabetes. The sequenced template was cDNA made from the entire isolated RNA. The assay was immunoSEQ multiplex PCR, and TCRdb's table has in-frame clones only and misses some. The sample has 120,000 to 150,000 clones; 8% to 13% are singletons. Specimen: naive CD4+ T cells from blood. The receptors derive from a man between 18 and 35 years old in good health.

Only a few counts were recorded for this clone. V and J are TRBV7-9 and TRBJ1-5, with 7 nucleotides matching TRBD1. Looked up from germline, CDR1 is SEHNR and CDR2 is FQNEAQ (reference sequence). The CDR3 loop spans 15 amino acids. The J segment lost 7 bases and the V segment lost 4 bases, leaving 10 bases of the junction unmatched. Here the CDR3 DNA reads TGTGCCAGCAGCTCCGACAGGGACGGTGTACAGCCCCAGCATTTT. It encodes CASSSDRDGVQPQHF.

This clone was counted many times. CDR3 in DNA: TGCGCCAGCCGTAGACAGGGGCGTGACGGGGAGCTGTTTTTT. Amino acids: CASRRQGRDGELFF. The chain combines TRBV4-3 with TRBJ2-2; 8 nucleotides agree with TRBD1. J lost 7 bases, V lost 8 bases, and 9 bases had no gene match. Germline lookup yields CDR1 LGHNA and CDR2 YSLEER. This CDR3 is 14 amino acids long.

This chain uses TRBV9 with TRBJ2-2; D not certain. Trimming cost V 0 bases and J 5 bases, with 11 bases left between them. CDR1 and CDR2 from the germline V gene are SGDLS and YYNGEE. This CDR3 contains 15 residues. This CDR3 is CASSVGAEPTGELFF. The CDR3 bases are TGTGCCAGCAGCGTAGGGGCAGAGCCGACCGGGGAGCTGTTTTTT.

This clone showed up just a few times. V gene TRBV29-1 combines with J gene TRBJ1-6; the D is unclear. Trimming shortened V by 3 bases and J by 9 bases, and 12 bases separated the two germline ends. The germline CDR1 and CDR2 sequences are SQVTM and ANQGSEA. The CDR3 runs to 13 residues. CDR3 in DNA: TGCAGCGTTGAGGAGGATAGAGGTTCACCCCTCCACTTT. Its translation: CSVEEDRGSPLHF.

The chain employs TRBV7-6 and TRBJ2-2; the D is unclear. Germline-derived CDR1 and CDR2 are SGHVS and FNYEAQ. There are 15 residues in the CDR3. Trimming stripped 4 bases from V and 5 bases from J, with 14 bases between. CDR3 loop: CASSSRQGSTGELFF. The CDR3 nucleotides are TGTGCCAGCAGCTCGAGACAAGGCTCTACCGGGGAGCTGTTTTTT. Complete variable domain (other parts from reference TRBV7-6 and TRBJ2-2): GAGVSQSPRYKVTKRGQDVALRCDPISGHVSLYWYRQALGQGPEFLTYFNYEAQQDKSGLPNDRFSAERPEGSISTLTIQRTEQRDSAMYRCASSSRQGSTGELFFGEGSRLTVL.

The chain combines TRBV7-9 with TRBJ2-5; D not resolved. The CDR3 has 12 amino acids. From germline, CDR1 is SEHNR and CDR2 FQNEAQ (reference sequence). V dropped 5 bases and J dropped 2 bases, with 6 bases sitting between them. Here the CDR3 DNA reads TGTGCCAGCAGCGCTATACAAGAGACCCAGTACTTC. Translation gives CASSAIQETQYF.

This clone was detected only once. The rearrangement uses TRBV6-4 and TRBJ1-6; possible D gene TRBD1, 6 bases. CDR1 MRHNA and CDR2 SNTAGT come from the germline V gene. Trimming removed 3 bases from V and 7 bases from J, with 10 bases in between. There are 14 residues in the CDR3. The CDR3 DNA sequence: TGTGCCAGCAGTGAAACAGGGTCGAATTCACCCCTCCACTTT. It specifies CASSETGSNSPLHF.

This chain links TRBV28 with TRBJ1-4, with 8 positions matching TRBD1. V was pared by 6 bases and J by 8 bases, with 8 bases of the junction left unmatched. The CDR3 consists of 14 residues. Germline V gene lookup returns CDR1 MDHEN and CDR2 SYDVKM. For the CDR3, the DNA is TGTGCCAGCAGGCTTACAGGGGGAAGGGAAAAACTGTTTTTT. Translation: CASRLTGGREKLFF.

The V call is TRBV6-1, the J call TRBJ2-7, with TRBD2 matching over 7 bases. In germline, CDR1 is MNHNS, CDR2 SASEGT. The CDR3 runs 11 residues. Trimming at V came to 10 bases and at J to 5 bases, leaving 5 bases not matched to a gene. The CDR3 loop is CATKRGDEQYF. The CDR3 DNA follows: TGTGCCACTAAACGGGGGGACGAGCAGTACTTC.

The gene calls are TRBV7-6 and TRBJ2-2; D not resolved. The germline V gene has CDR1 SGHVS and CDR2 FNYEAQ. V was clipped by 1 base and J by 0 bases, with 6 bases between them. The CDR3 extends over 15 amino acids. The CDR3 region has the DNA TGTGCCAGCAGCTTAGTGGGCCCGAACACCGGGGAGCTGTTTTTT. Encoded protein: CASSLVGPNTGELFF. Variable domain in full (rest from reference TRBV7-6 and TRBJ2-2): GAGVSQSPRYKVTKRGQDVALRCDPISGHVSLYWYRQALGQGPEFLTYFNYEAQQDKSGLPNDRFSAERPEGSISTLTIQRTEQRDSAMYRCASSLVGPNTGELFFGEGSRLTVL.

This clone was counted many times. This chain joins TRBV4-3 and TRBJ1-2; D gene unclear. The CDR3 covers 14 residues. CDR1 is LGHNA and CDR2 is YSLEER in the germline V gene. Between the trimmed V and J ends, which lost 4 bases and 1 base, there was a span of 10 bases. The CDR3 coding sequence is TGCGCCAGCAGCCCGAGGGTGAATAACTATGGCTACACCTTC. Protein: CASSPRVNNYGYTF.

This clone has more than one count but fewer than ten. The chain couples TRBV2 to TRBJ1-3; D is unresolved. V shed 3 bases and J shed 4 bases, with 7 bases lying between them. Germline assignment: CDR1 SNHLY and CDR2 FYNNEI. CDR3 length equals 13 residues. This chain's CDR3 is CASSDQQGNTIYF. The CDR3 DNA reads TGTGCCAGCAGTGACCAACAGGGAAACACCATATATTTT. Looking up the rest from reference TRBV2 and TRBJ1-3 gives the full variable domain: EPEVTQTPSHQVTQMGQEVILRCVPISNHLYFYWYRQILGQKVEFLVSFYNNEISEKSEIFDDQFSVERPDGSNFTLKIRSTKLEDSAMYFCASSDQQGNTIYFGEGSWLTVV.

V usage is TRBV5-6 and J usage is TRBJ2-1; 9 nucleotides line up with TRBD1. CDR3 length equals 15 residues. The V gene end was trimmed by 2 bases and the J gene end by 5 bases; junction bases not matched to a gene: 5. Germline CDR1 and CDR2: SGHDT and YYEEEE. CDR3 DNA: TGTGCCAGCAGCTTACCCCGGGACAGGGACAATGAGCAGTTCTTC. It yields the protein CASSLPRDRDNEQFF.

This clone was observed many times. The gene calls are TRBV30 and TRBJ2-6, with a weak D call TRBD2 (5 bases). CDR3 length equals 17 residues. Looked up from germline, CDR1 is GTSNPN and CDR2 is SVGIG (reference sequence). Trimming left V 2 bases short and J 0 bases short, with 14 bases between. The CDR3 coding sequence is TGTGCCTGGAGTAAGCGGAACCCTGCCTCTGGGGCCAACGTCCTGACTTTC. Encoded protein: CAWSKRNPASGANVLTF.

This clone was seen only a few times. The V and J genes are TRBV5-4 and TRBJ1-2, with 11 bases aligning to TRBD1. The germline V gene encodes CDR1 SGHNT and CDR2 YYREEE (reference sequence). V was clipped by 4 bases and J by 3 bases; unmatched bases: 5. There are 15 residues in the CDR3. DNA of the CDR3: TGTGCCAGCAGCACGAGGACAGGGGGCGACTATGGCTACACCTTC. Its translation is CASSTRTGGDYGYTF.

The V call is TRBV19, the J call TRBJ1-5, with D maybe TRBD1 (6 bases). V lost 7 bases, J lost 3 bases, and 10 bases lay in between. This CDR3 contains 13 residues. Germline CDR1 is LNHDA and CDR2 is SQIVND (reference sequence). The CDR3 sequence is CASKGQFNQPQHF. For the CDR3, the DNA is TGTGCCAGTAAGGGACAATTCAATCAGCCCCAGCATTTT.

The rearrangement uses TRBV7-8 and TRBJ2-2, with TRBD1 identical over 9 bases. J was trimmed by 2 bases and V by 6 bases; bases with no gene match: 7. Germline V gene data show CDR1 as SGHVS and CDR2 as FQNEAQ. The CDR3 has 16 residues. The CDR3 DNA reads TGTGCCAGCAGGTTACAGGGGGCGAGTAACACCGGGGAGCTGTTTTTT. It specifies CASRLQGASNTGELFF.

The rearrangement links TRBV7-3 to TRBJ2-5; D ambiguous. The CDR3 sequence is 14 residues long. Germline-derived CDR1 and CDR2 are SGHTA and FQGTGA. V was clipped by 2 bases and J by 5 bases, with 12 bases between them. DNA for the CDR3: TGTGCCAGCAGCTTAGCGGTGCGACCCGAGACCCAGTACTTC. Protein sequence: CASSLAVRPETQYF.